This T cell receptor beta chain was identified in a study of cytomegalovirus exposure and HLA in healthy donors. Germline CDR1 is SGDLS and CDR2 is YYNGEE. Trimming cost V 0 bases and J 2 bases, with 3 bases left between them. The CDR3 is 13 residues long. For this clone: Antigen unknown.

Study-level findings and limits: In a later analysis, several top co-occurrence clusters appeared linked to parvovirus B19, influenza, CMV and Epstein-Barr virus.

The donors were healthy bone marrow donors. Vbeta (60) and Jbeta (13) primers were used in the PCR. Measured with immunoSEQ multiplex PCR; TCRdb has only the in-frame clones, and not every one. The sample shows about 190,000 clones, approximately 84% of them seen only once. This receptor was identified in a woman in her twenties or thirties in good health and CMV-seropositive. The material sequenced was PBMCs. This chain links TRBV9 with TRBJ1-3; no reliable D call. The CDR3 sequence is CASSVGTGNTIYF. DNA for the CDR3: TGTGCCAGCAGCGTAGGTACTGGAAACACCATATATTTT. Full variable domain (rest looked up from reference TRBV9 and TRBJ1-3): DSGVTQTPKHLITATGQRVTLRCSPRSGDLSVYWYQQSLDQGLQFLIQYYNGEERAKGNILERFSAQQFPDLHSELNLSSLELGDSALYFCASSVGTGNTIYFGEGSWLTVV.